This record concerns one T cell receptor beta chain sequence. Its specific antigen is unknown. Base qualities are missing; no much larger clone stands one base away. CDR1 and CDR2 are read off the germline V gene as MDHEN and SYDVKM. From the cysteine through the phenylalanine, the CDR3 covers 16 amino acids. Solely the CDR3 DNA is kept, with 48 bases framed from the first base. From V the trimming removes 3 bases and from J it removes 1 base, while the gene matches leave 8 bases of the junction unaccounted for. The cohort consisted of hundreds of healthy bone marrow donors. Cohort members were all nominally healthy when sampled, although unrecorded immune exposures were likely present. The donor tested CMV seronegative, placing the donor among the 350 to 400 seronegative members of the cohort. Each donor provided a peripheral blood sample, and peripheral blood mononuclear cells were used for TCR beta sequencing. Genomic DNA extraction from the blood cell samples was performed with the Qiagen DNeasy Blood Extraction Kit.

The library was built by means of the immunoSEQ multiplex PCR assay. For the multiplex PCR, a mixture combining 60 forward primers for TCR Vbeta segments and 13 reverse primers for TCR Jbeta segments was used. The CDR3 region of rearranged TCR beta genes was amplified from genomic DNA with a multiplex PCR assay. On the Illumina HiSeq System, the amplified TCR beta libraries were sequenced as 87-base-pair reads. Per the authors' processing: In a later analysis, approximately 74 million unique TCR beta chains were counted across the 500 to 850 repertoires, and about 10 million of these chains were shared by at least two donors. Raw reads were error-corrected and collapsed into unique sequences by a nearest-neighbor algorithm in which closely related sequences were merged to remove PCR and sequencing errors. Alignment of CDR3 sequences to IMGT reference sequences was used to assign V, D and J gene segments. For a sequence to be retained, at least a six-nucleotide match to both a V gene segment and a J gene segment was required. Rearrangements were classified as productive when the CDR3 lacked stop codons and remained in frame with V and J, and all other rearrangements were classified as non-productive. Following IMGT convention, CDR3 was defined as the stretch from the second conserved V-encoded cysteine up to the conserved J-encoded phenylalanine. The earlier analysis of fewer than 750 of the donors excluded sequences that lacked an unambiguous match to a single V gene segment. An earlier analysis of fewer than 750 of the donors called V segments functional above 56.7% productive rearrangements and segregating when the between-donor standard deviation exceeded 5%. A statistical classification framework was built to diagnose cytomegalovirus status from the catalog of TCR beta chain sequences. V and J gene assignment, in a later analysis, came from comparing TCR nucleotide sequences with IMGT/GENE-DB human TR gene sequences. A later analysis assigned CDR3 sequences and most-parsimonious VDJ recombination scenarios with the TCRdist pipeline. A later analysis defined each TCR beta chain by its CDR3 amino acid sequence plus V-gene family, and excluded reads lacking a unique V-gene family. A later analysis removed 600 or so highly shared, low-generation-probability nucleotide sequences to deal with suspected cross-contamination and a sequencing artifact. In a later analysis, a clonal expansion index was calculated for each public chain from normalized within-repertoire ranks of inferred template counts. A later analysis computed generation probabilities with a VDJ recombination model fitted to out-of-frame rearrangements, and checked the results against IGoR. A later analysis scored TCR-TCR, TCR-HLA and TCR-CMV co-occurrence with hypergeometric tests, applying a repertoire-size bias correction to TCR pairs. To estimate false discovery rates, a later analysis permuted the HLA or CMV assignments 20 times. In a later analysis, co-occurring TCRs were grouped using DBSCAN, with TCRdist sequence similarity added in when clustering inside HLA-allele-positive subsets. Repertoires with fewer than 30,000 or more than 120,000 public chains were left out of co-occurrence clustering, as were four to six repertoires with anomalous nucleotide sharing. Sourced from immuneACCESS, this table was stored by TCRdb with only in-frame sequences that have V and J called. A share of the clones is absent; for the studies checked, an unresolved V gene accounts for under half, and the remainder has no known explanation. V, J and clone size were drawn from that table, and D and trimming were deduced from the DNA. This sample gives over 130,000 clones in total; approximately 80% of them show up just once. The ten largest clones represent less than 2% of the sample.

The data were taken from a study of cytomegalovirus exposure and HLA in healthy donors (dated by TCRdb to 2016 to 2017). About the full investigation: An earlier analysis of more than 550 of the donors reported 276 Gb of sequence data and around 120 million unique TCR beta sequences obtained from some 170 million T cells. An earlier analysis of 450 to 750 of the donors used high-throughput TCR beta sequencing to judge whether each TCR beta V gene segment behaved as functional or pseudogenic. High-throughput TCR immunosequencing, statistical association of individual TCRs with disease status, and machine learning were combined to predict cytomegalovirus infection status. The T cell repertoires of some 670 subjects were profiled by immunosequencing and related to cytomegalovirus serostatus. Among the approximately 400 genotyped donors, roughly 80% belonged to the genetic ancestry cluster associated with self-reported Caucasian donors. Roughly 5 DR-DQ haplotypes were handled as single units for association and clustering because linkage in the cohort was strong. The study aimed to test whether cataloging public T cell receptors could reveal signatures of past pathogen exposure. All discovery cohort repertoires had been generated using a single sequencing platform. About 330 gigabases of sequencing data and 70 million to 100 million unique TCR sequences made up an early release that covered roughly 670 HLA-typed donors. Besides the first cohort of 666 subjects, a separate validation cohort made up of 120 different subjects was used. Rather than drawing on any new phenotypic data, the later analysis identified candidate immune exposures from TCR beta sequences and the way those sequences occurred across donors. To study patterns of TCR occurrence, a later analysis re-analyzed previously published TCR beta repertoires from just over 650 donors and added high-resolution HLA genotyping. HLA typing covered class I and class II loci at four-digit resolution. Typing coverage varied by locus: roughly 620-640 donors for A, B, C, DRB1 and DQB1; approximately 520 for DQA1; more than 600 for DPA1; around 450 for DPB1. Donor age, sex, ethnicity and CMV serostatus were collected together with the repertoire data. On average, roughly 250,000 unique TCR beta nucleotide sequences were sequenced per donor among more than 350 genotyped donors of the cohort, with roughly 19% of those sequences being non-productive. A later genetic analysis used genome-wide SNP genotypes for about three fifths of the roughly 700 donors, treating that subset as a discovery cohort.

Results and caveats for the whole study, not just this receptor: Because the 87-base-pair reads could not distinguish some IMGT-functional V segments, including TRBV6-2 and TRBV6-3, those segments were excluded. In this cohort, only TCR beta chains were sequenced, and detectable features were limited by the absence of alpha or paired-chain data. Across donors, most TCR sequences were observed very rarely, whereas some public TCRs were present in many individuals. When HLA alleles, especially DR and DQ, strongly co-occurred, TCR associations were difficult to assign to individual alleles. A few of the identified cytomegalovirus-associated TCR beta chains were confirmed in vitro to be specific for cytomegalovirus antigens. A further reported finding was that TCR beta sequences accurately predicted the HLA-A and HLA-B alleles for most subjects in the first cohort. Linkage disequilibrium might explain the correlated functional status among segregating V segments, but an unknown experimental factor could not be ruled out. Specific HLA alleles were associated with 15,000 to 20,000 TCR beta sequences at a false discovery rate of 0.05 in a later analysis. A cluster of highly shared sequence variants was judged likely to represent a technical artifact of the sequencing pipeline. Compared with equally common non-associated chains, HLA-associated TCR beta chains in a later analysis were more clonally expanded and had lower generation probabilities. Most CMV-associated TCR beta chains appeared to be HLA-restricted in a later analysis, and the HLA associations seemed to be driven largely by CMV exposure. The study gave a list of under 200 TCR beta chains associated with cytomegalovirus. Immune exposure information for the cohort was limited to CMV serostatus. It was suggested by the authors that the approach could potentially be generalized to other disease states and immunological phenotypes. A later genetic analysis reported fewer N-insertions in productive TCRs among donors in an Asian-associated ancestry cluster than the roughly 700-donor mean. The presence/absence analyses assumed that sequencing depth was roughly uniform across donors, and that assumption may not be true. Because HLA typing was unavailable for some donors at each locus, only the typed subset was used in association tests. In a later analysis, several top co-occurrence clusters were reported to appear linked to parvovirus B19, influenza, CMV and Epstein-Barr virus. An earlier analysis of approximately 540 of the donors showed that most TCR beta V segments appeared in productive rearrangements either about 87% or about 30% of the time, which broadly matched IMGT annotations. In a later analysis, the rate of TCR association differed among HLA loci, with DRB1 alleles having the most associated TCRs and HLA-C alleles having the fewest. Seventeen rarely observed V segments, including chromosome 9 orphons, were excluded from the earlier analysis of several hundred of the donors because counts were too low. In a later genetic analysis, a missense DCLRE1C variant was associated with V-gene and J-gene trimming of TCR beta chains, and the association was replicated in an independent cohort. In both the original and validation cohorts, the classifier was reported to diagnose cytomegalovirus status with high specificity and sensitivity.

The chain uses TRBV28 and TRBJ2-7, with TRBD2 matching 8 junction bases. The receptor was isolated from a man in his forties or fifties in good health and CMV-seronegative. Sequenced material: PBMCs. In nucleotide form, the sequence is TGTGCCAGCAGTTTTTATCGGGGGGGCCAATCCTACGAGCAGTACTTC. Its protein is CASSFYRGGQSYEQYF.